The 14 T cell receptor beta chains below were found in one sample sequenced in a study of T cell responses to AZD1222 COVID-19 vaccine. Produced via immunoSEQ multiplex PCR; TCRdb's table is partial and in-frame only. The sample shows 120,000 or so clones, 70% to 90% of them seen only once. The sample consisted of peripheral blood, taken on day 0 of AZD1222 vaccination. The receptors stem from an adult in good health.

This chain uses TRBV11-1 with TRBJ2-7; the match to TRBD1 covers 10 bases. The CDR3 totals 15 residues. V gave up 4 bases and J gave up 6 bases; unmatched junction bases: 9. CDR1 is SGHAT, CDR2 FQDESV, per germline (reference sequence). CDR3 sequence (DNA): TGTGCCAGCAGCTCTCGACAGGGGGCGCGGGGCGAGCAGTACTTC. It codes for CASSSRQGARGEQYF.

V usage is TRBV6-2 or TRBV6-3 and J usage is TRBJ1-2; a possible D gene is TRBD1 (6 bases). CDR1 and CDR2 (germline): MNHEY, SVGEGT. This CDR3 has 14 residues. V was shortened by 6 bases and J by 2 bases, with 13 bases between the two germline ends. CDR3 residues: CASRPLGQNYGYTF. The CDR3 DNA reads as TGTGCCAGCAGGCCTCTCGGACAGAACTATGGCTACACCTTC.

The chain is built from TRBV30 and TRBJ1-2; TRBD1 might be the D (6 bases). The CDR3 covers 16 residues. Trimming cost V 1 base and J 1 base, with 16 bases left between them. Germline V gene data show CDR1 as GTSNPN and CDR2 as SVGIG (reference sequence). In DNA, the CDR3 is TGTGCCTGGAGTGCCCCTAGAGGGGGAGGTAACTATGGCTACACCTTC. Its translation: CAWSAPRGGGNYGYTF.

This clone has only a few counts. The chain couples TRBV18 to TRBJ1-1; no firm D call. Per the germline V gene, CDR1 is KGHSH and CDR2 is LQKENI. V was trimmed by 0 bases and J by 1 base, leaving 9 bases between them. The CDR3 spans 15 residues. This CDR3 reads CASSPPTLSNTEAFF. The CDR3 DNA is TGTGCCAGCTCACCACCTACACTGTCGAACACTGAAGCTTTCTTT.

The chain joins TRBV6-5 to TRBJ1-4; 9 positions match TRBD1. This CDR3 has 16 amino acids. After removal of 2 bases from V and 11 bases from J, the junction contained 12 bases not matched to a gene. Looked up from germline, CDR1 is MNHEY and CDR2 is SVGAGI. This chain's CDR3 is CASSYPPGTGRDKLFF. The CDR3 DNA follows: TGTGCCAGCAGTTACCCCCCCGGGACAGGGCGGGACAAACTGTTTTTT.

The V call is TRBV21-1, the J call TRBJ1-3. TRBV21-1 is classified as a pseudogene. The CDR3 has 17 amino acids. The CDR3 DNA reads as TGTGCCAGCAGCAAAGATCTGAGGGTTCCCTCTGGAAACACCATATATTTT. It codes for CASSKDLRVPSGNTIYF.

The rearrangement uses TRBV11-3 and TRBJ1-3, with no clear D. CDR1 SGHNT and CDR2 YENEEA come from the germline V gene. The CDR3 is 13 residues long. Trimming removed 4 bases at V and 4 bases at J, with 8 bases between. The CDR3 protein is CASSSPRGNTIYF. CDR3 in DNA: TGTGCCAGCAGCTCCCCCCGGGGAAACACCATATATTTT.

The chain uses TRBV21-1 and TRBJ2-5; TRBD2, as called in the table, went unchecked against the DNA. TRBV21-1 has pseudogene status. This CDR3 has 14 residues. The CDR3 reads CSILPSGGMETQYF. The DNA of the CDR3 is TGTAGTATTCTCCCATCGGGGGGTATGGAGACCCAGTACTTC.

The V call is TRBV30, the J call TRBJ1-3, with unresolved D. The CDR3 loop spans 15 amino acids. CDR1 is GTSNPN and CDR2 is SVGIG in the germline V gene (reference sequence). Trimming cost V 2 bases and J 4 bases, with 15 bases left between them. CDR3 loop: CAWSYGINVGNTIYF. Here the CDR3 DNA reads TGTGCCTGGAGTTACGGGATCAATGTAGGAAACACCATATATTTT.

The chain couples TRBV24-1 to TRBJ2-3; no definite D call. The CDR3 totals 11 residues. V was cut by 5 bases and J by 9 bases, with 8 bases left in between. Per the germline V gene, CDR1 is KGHDR and CDR2 is SFDVKD. CDR3 nucleotides: TGTGCCACCAGTGGCCCCAAGACGCAGTATTTT. Its protein product is CATSGPKTQYF.

This clone was counted once. V usage is TRBV3-1 (or the pseudogene TRBV3-2) and J usage is TRBJ2-7, with D perhaps TRBD2 (6 bases). CDR1 and CDR2 (germline): LGHDT, YNNKEL (reference sequence). The V end lost 4 bases, the J end lost 7 bases, and 8 bases lay between the germline ends. The CDR3 has 11 residues. The CDR3 nucleotides are TGTGCCAGCAGCCGACTAGGAGAGCAGTACTTC. It encodes CASSRLGEQYF.

The chain has TRBV18 and TRBJ2-2; D possibly corresponds to TRBD2 (6 bases). The V end was cut by 2 bases, the J end by 2 bases, with 9 bases between. The CDR3 totals 15 residues. Germline-derived CDR1 and CDR2 are KGHSH and LQKENI. CDR3 coding DNA: TGTGCCAGCTCACCAGCGACTAGTAACACCGGGGAGCTGTTTTTT. Residues: CASSPATSNTGELFF. The entire variable domain, with the rest obtained from reference TRBV18 and TRBJ2-2, is as follows: NAGVMQNPRHLVRRRGQEARLRCSPMKGHSHVYWYRQLPEEGLKFMVYLQKENIIDESGMPKERFSAEFPKEGPSILRIQQVVRGDSAAYFCASSPATSNTGELFFGEGSRLTVL.

CDR3 in DNA: TGTGCCAGCAAGTGGGGACAGCCTAACTATGGCTACACCTTC. Protein sequence: CASKWGQPNYGYTF. This rearrangement joins TRBV6-5 to TRBJ1-2; TRBD1 agrees at 7 bases. The V gene end was trimmed by 7 bases and the J gene end by 0 bases; junction bases not matched to a gene: 5. Germline CDR1 and CDR2: MNHEY and SVGAGI. This CDR3 has 14 residues.

The chain uses TRBV5-1 and TRBJ1-1; D uncertain. CDR1 and CDR2 from the germline V gene are SGHRS and YFSETQ. CDR3 length equals 14 residues. Trimming took off 6 bases at V and 0 bases at J, with 12 bases between the two ends. The CDR3 DNA follows: TGCGCCAGCATTGAGTCCGACATGAACACTGAAGCTTTCTTT. Its translation: CASIESDMNTEAFF.